This T cell receptor beta chain is from a study of blood T cell repertoires in COVID-19. In the study overall: Sources were T cells, B-cell-depleted T cells, or PBMCs; the material itself was cDNA or gDNA.

The CDR3 length is 14 residues. From germline, CDR1 is MDHEN and CDR2 SYDVKM. V lost 2 bases and J lost 2; bases outside the gene matches: 1. The protocol was immunoSEQ multiplex PCR, while the TCRdb copy is restricted to in-frame clones and leaves out a portion. In the table there are about 400,000 clones, about 88% of which are singletons. The sequence came from a woman in her twenties or thirties who had recovered from COVID-19. The chain uses TRBV28 and TRBJ2-5; 8 nucleotides line up with TRBD2. Sequencing input: PBMCs or T cells enriched from blood (not recorded which). The CDR3 bases are TGTGCCAGCAGTTTAGGGACTAGGCAAGAGACCCAGTACTTC. This sequence encodes CASSLGTRQETQYF.